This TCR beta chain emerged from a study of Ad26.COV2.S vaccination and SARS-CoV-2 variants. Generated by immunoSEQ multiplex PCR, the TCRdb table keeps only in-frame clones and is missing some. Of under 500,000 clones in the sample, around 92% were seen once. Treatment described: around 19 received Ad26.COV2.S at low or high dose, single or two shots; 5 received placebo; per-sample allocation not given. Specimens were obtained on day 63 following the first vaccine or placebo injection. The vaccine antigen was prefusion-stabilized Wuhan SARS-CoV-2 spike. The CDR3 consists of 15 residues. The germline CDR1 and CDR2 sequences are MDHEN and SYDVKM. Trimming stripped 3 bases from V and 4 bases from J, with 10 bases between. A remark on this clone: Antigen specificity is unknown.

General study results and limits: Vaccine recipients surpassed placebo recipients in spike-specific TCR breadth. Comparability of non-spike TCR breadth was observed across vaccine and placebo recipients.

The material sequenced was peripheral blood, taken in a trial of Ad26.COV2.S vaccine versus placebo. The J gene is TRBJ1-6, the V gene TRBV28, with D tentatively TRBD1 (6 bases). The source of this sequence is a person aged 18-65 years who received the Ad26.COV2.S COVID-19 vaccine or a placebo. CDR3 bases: TGTGCCAGCAGTTTCAGGGGAAGTTATAATTCACCCCTCCACTTT. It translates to CASSFRGSYNSPLHF.